The rows below give T cell receptor beta chains drawn from one sample of a study of beta chain features in type 1 diabetes. TCRdb's table, derived via immunoSEQ multiplex PCR, lists solely in-frame clones and lacks some. This sample has 330,000 or so clones, with approximately 14% found just once. Sequencing was performed on central memory CD4+ T cells from blood. These receptors were collected from a man aged 25-45 years in good health. Each CDR3 is given with its conserved first and last residue. D genes are given only for firm matches. The size entry is marked missing in some rows and otherwise reads once, few, many or a size class.

- TRBJ1-1 TRBV19 - 13 TGTGCCAGTAGTCTACGGGGGGGCACTGAAGCTTTCTTT CASSLRGGTEAFF
- TRBJ2-3 TRBV4-2 - 14 TGTGCCAGCAGCCCCTCAGCGGCCACAGATACGCAGTATTTT CASSPSAATDTQYF
few TRBJ1-5 TRBV7-8 - 16 TGTGCCAGCAGCTTAGCGTCTGATTGGGGGAAGCAGCCCCAGCATTTT CASSLASDWGKQPQHF
few TRBJ2-6 TRBV9 TRBD1 15 TGTGCCAGCAGCCCCCAGGGGGCTGGGGCCAACGTCCTGACTTTC CASSPQGAGANVLTF
few TRBJ2-4 TRBV9 - 15 TGTGCCAGCAGCGCCCACGGACAGTCCAAAAACATTCAGTACTTC CASSAHGQSKNIQYF
- TRBJ2-5 TRBV18 - 15 TGTGCCAGCTCACCACTGAGACAGGACGGGGAGACCCAGTACTTC CASSPLRQDGETQYF
- TRBJ2-5 TRBV2 TRBD1 13 TGTGCCAGCACCGGGCAGGGGGTAGAGACCCAGTACTTC CASTGQGVETQYF
- TRBJ1-2 TRBV5-5 - 14 TGTGCCAGCATCCCCGACAGAGCTAACTATGGCTACACCTTC CASIPDRANYGYTF
- TRBJ1-2 TRBV7-2 TRBD1 15 TGTGCCAGCAGCTTAGTTGACAGGGAGGCTGGTGGCTACACCTTC CASSLVDREAGGYTF
- TRBJ1-6 TRBV7-2 TRBD1 14 TGTGCCAGCAGCCCCGCAGGGGGCGATTCACCCCTCCACTTT CASSPAGGDSPLHF
few TRBJ1-5 TRBV2 TRBD1 14 TGTGCCAGCAGTGGACAGGGTGGCAATCAGCCCCAGCATTTT CASSGQGGNQPQHF
few TRBJ2-2 TRBV5-1 TRBD1 15 TGCGCCAGCAGCTCCCGGACAGGGAACACCGGGGAGCTGTTTTTT CASSSRTGNTGELFF
- TRBJ2-5 TRBV19 TRBD2 15 TGTGCCAGTAGTATAGTAGCGGGGGGGCGGGAGACCCAGTACTTC CASSIVAGGRETQYF
few TRBJ2-5 TRBV5-4 - 13 TGTGCCAGCAGCCCGGGACCCCAAGAGACCCAGTACTTC CASSPGPQETQYF
few TRBJ2-1 TRBV6-5 - 14 TGTGCCAGCAGTGACACGAGCTCCTACAATGAGCAGTTCTTC CASSDTSSYNEQFF